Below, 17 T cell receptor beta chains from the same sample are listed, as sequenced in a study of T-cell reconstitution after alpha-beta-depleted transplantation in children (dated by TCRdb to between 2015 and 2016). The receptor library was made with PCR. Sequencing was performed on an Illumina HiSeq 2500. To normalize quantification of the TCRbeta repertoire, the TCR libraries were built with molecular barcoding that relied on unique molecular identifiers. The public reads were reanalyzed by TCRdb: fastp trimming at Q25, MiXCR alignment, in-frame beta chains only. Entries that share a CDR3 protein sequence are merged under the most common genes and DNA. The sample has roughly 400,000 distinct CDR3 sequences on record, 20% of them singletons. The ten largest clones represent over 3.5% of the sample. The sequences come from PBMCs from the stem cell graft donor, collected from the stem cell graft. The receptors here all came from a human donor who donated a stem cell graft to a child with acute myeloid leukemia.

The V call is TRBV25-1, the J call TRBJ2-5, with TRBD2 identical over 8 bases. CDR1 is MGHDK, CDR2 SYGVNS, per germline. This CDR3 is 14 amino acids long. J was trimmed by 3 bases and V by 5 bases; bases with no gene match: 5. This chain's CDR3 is CASSITSGKETQYF. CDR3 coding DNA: TGTGCCAGCAGTATTACTAGCGGTAAAGAGACCCAGTACTTC. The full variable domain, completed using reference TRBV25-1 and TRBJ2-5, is EADIYQTPRYLVIGTGKKITLECSQTMGHDKMYWYQQDPGMELHLIHYSYGVNSTEKGDLSSESTVSRIRTEHFPLTLESARPSHTSQYLCASSITSGKETQYFGPGTRLLVL.

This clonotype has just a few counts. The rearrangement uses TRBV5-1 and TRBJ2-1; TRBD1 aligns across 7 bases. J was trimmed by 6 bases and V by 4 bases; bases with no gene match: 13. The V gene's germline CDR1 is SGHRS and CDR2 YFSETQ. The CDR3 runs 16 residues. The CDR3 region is CASSPHRDRDSNEQFF. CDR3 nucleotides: TGCGCCAGCAGCCCTCACCGGGACCGGGACAGCAATGAGCAGTTCTTC.

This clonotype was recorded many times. The CDR3: CSARGGQGYEQYF. The CDR3 DNA follows: TGCAGCGCCCGAGGAGGGCAGGGCTACGAGCAGTACTTC. This chain links TRBV29-1 with TRBJ2-7, with a weak D call TRBD2 (6 bases). Trimming took off 7 bases at V and 3 bases at J, with 16 bases between the two ends. The CDR3 has 13 amino acids. The germline gives CDR1 SQVTM, CDR2 ANQGSEA.

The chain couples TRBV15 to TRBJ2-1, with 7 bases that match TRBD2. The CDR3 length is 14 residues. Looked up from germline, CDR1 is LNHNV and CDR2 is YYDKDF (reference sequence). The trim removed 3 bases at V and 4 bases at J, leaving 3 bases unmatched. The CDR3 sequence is CATSSREAYNEQFF. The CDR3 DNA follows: TGTGCCACCAGCAGCCGGGAGGCATACAATGAGCAGTTCTTC.

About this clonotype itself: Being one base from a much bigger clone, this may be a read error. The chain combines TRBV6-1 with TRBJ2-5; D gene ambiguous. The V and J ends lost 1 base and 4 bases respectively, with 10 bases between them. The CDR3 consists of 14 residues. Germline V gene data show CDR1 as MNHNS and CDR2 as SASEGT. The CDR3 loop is CASSEGWGTETQYF. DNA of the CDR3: TGTGCCAGCAGTGAAGGATGGGGAACAGAGACCCAGTACTTC.

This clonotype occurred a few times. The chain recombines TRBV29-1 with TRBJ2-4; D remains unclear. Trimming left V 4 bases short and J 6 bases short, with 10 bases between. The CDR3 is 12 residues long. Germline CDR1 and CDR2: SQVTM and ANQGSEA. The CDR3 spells CSVVNGGNIQYF. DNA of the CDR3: TGCAGCGTTGTAAATGGTGGAAACATTCAGTACTTC.

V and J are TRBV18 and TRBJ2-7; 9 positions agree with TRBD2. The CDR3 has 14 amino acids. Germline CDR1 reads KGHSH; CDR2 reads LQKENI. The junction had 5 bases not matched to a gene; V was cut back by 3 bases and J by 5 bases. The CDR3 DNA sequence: TGTGCCAGCTCACCCCGGACTAGCGCCCACGAGCAGTACTTC. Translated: CASSPRTSAHEQYF.

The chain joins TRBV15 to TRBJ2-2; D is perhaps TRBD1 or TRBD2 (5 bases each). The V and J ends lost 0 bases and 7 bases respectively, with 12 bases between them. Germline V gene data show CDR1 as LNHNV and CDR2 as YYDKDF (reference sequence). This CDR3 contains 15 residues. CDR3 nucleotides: TGTGCCACCAGCAGAGAGGGGGTTGTGGACGGGGAGCTGTTTTTT. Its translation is CATSREGVVDGELFF. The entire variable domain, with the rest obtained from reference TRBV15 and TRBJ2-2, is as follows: DAMVIQNPRYQVTQFGKPVTLSCSQTLNHNVMYWYQQKSSQAPKLLFHYYDKDFNNEADTPDNFQSRRPNTSFCFLDIRSPGLGDTAMYLCATSREGVVDGELFFGEGSRLTVL.

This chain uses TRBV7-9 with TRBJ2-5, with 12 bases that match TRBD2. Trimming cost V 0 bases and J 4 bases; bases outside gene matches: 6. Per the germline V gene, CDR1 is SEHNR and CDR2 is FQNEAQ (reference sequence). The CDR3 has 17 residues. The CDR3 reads CASSLATSGRSVETQYF. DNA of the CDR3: TGTGCCAGCAGCTTAGCTACTAGCGGGAGGTCGGTAGAGACCCAGTACTTC. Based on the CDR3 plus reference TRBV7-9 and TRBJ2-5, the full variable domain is DTGVSQNPRHKITKRGQNVTFRCDPISEHNRLYWYRQTLGQGPEFLTYFQNEAQLEKSRLLSDRFSAERPKGSFSTLEIQRTEQGDSAMYLCASSLATSGRSVETQYFGPGTRLLVL.

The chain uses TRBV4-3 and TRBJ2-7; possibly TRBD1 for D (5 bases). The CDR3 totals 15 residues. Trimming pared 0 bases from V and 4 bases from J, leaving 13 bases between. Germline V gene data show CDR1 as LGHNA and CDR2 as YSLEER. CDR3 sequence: CASSQDRQGRYEQYF. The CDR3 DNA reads TGCGCCAGCAGCCAAGATCGTCAGGGAAGGTACGAGCAGTACTTC.

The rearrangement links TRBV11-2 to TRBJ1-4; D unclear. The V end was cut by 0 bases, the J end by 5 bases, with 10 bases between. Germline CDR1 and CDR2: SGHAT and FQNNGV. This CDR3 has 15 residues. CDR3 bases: TGTGCCAGCAGCTTAGATGGCCAGATAAATGAAAAACTGTTTTTT. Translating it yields CASSLDGQINEKLFF.

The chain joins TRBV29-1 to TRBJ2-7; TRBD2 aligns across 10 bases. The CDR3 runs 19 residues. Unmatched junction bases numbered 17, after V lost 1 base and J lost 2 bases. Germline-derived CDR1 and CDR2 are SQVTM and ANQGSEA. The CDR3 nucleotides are TGCAGCGTTGAAGGTCTCGGCAGGGTCGGGACTAGCGTCACCTACGAGCAGTACTTC. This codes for CSVEGLGRVGTSVTYEQYF.

The CDR3 sequence: CASVTPTGTSTDTQYF. The CDR3 DNA is TGTGCCAGCGTGACCCCCACCGGGACTAGCACAGATACGCAGTATTTT. This chain joins TRBV27 and TRBJ2-3; D perhaps matches TRBD2 (6 bases). The CDR3 contains 16 residues. Germline CDR1 MNHEY, CDR2 SMNVEV (reference sequence). Trimming took off 8 bases at V and 0 bases at J, with 18 bases between the two ends.

DNA for the CDR3: TGTGCCAGCAGTGAATTCTCCGACAGATTGACTGAAGCTTTCTTT. Translation: CASSEFSDRLTEAFF. The chain uses TRBV25-1 and TRBJ1-1; tentative D call: TRBD1 (5 bases). CDR1 is MGHDK, CDR2 SYGVNS, per germline. The CDR3 totals 15 residues. V was pared by 1 base and J by 5 bases, with 14 bases between.

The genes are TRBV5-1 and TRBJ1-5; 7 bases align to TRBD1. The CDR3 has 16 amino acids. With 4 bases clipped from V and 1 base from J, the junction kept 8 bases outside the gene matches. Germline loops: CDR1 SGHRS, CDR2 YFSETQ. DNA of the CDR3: TGCGCCAGCAGCCCGACAGGGACGGGGAGCAATCAGCCCCAGCATTTT. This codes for CASSPTGTGSNQPQHF.

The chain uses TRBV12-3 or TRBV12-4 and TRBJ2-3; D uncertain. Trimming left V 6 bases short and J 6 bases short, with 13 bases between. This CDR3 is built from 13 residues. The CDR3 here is CASSPLFMDTQYF. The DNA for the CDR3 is TGTGCCAGCAGCCCCCTCTTTATGGATACGCAGTATTTT.

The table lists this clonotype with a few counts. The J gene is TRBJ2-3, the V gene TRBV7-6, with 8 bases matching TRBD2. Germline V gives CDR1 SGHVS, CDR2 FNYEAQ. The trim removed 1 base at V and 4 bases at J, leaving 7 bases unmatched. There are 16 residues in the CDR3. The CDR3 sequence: CASSLVQGLGPDTQYF. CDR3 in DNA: TGTGCCAGCAGCTTAGTCCAGGGACTAGGACCAGATACGCAGTATTTT.